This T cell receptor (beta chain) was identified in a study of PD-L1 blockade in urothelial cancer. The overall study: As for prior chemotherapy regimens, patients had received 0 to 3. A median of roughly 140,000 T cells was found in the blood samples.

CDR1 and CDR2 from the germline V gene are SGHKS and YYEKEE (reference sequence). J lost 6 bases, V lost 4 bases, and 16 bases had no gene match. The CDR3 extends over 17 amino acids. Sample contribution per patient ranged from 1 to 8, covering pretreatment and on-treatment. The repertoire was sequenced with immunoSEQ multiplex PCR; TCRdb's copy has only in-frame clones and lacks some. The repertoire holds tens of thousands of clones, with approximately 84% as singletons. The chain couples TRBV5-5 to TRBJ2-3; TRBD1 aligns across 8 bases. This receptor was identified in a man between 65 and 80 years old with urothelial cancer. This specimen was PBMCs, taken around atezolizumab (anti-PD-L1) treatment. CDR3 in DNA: TGTGCCAGCAGCCCGAACCCAGGACAGGGTAGGGGGGATACGCAGTATTTT. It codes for CASSPNPGQGRGDTQYF.